This T cell receptor beta chain is from a study of regulatory T cells in long-lasting Graves disease. This clonotype was counted ten times or more. Both iRepertoire HTBI primers and Arm-PCR of CDR3 regions were used to build the TCR beta libraries. MiXCR was run by TCRdb on the multiplex PCR reads, yielding one entry per CDR3 protein. In the table there are around 470,000 distinct CDR3 sequences, 11% to 15% of which are singletons. This CDR3 has 15 amino acids. Per the germline V gene, CDR1 is MNHNS and CDR2 is SASEGT. The ends were cut back, 6 bases at V and 1 base at J, with 15 bases in the middle. Time point in this sample: newly diagnosed GD, antithyroid drugs for less than 3 months. After RNA was extracted from PBMCs, the TCR library was made from it. From each patient, around 9 milliliters of peripheral blood was drawn and collected into an EDTA anticoagulant tube. Separately, the same data were catalogued under a study of T cells in Graves' hyperthyroidism and ophthalmopathy.

The sequencing used peripheral blood mononuclear cells (PBMCs), collected at new diagnosis, from a patient treated with antithyroid drugs. This clonotype was sampled from a woman in her forties or fifties with Graves disease. This chain links TRBV6-1 with TRBJ1-1; maybe TRBD1 (6 bases). This chain's CDR3 is CASSVSGGQNTEAFF. CDR3 nucleotide sequence: TGTGCCAGCAGCGTCTCGGGGGGCCAGAACACTGAAGCTTTCTTT.